This T cell receptor (beta chain) was identified in a study of T-cell reconstitution after alpha-beta-depleted transplantation in children. Unique molecular identifiers were incorporated during preparation of the TCRbeta library. Via MiXCR, TCRdb re-called the PCR reads, giving one row per CDR3 protein. The profile shows around 600,000 distinct CDR3 sequences, about 21% of them singletons. Overall study results and limits: T-cell counts and diversity at one year following transplant were attributed mainly to newly produced T cells. Several hundred rapidly expanded clones from non-depleted graft cells reportedly supplied alpha-beta T cells about two months post-transplant.

The CDR3 extends over 16 amino acids. V lost 6 bases to trimming and J lost 5 bases; unmatched junction nucleotides: 11. This clonotype came up many times. No antigen is known for it. The chain carries TRBV12-3 or TRBV12-4 and TRBJ2-5, with 11 bases identical to TRBD1. This TCR was recovered from a boy younger than two who had a stem cell transplant for acute myeloid leukemia, so the T cells may come from the graft donor. The material sequenced was PBMCs, mostly from graft donor cells, taken 360 days after TCRalphabeta/CD19-depleted stem cell transplant. Written as DNA, the CDR3 is TGTGCCAGCAGCTCCGGGACAGGGGGAGTTTGGGAGACCCAGTACTTC. Translated, it gives CASSSGTGGVWETQYF.